This T cell receptor (beta chain) is from a study of T cell responses to AZD1222 COVID-19 vaccine. Study context: Pooling was applied to second doses at about 4 or about 12 weeks. Findings and limits, study-wide: Spike-specific TCR breadth rose after two AZD1222 doses, and depth rose as well. Clonal diversity may have been underestimated, and the donors were mostly white British, with more females than males.

Generated by immunoSEQ multiplex PCR, the TCRdb table keeps only in-frame clones and is missing some. The sample records 66,000 or so clones, roughly 84% being singletons. Comment on this clone: Its antigen is as yet unknown.

This sample comprised peripheral blood, obtained on day 0 of AZD1222 vaccination. This receptor was identified in an adult in good health.

Written as DNA, the CDR3 is TGTGCCAGCATTCCGACTGTTCTGGACACTGAAGCTTTCTTT. It translates to CASIPTVLDTEAFF. V and J are TRBV27 and TRBJ1-1; D gene ambiguous. Germline CDR1 and CDR2: MNHEY and SMNVEV (reference sequence). The V gene lost 7 bases and the J gene lost 3 bases, with 15 bases spanning the gap. This CDR3 is 14 amino acids long.